The present T cell receptor beta chain was sequenced within a study of blood T cells in healthy people across ages. This clonotype was recorded a few times. Through a sample-barcoded 5' primer and a J-beta primer mix, a second PCR was run for roughly 6 to 12 cycles. TCRdb re-called the 5' RACE reads through MiXCR, storing one row per CDR3 protein. The sample lists about 780,000 distinct CDR3 sequences, 35% to 50% occurring once. Sequenced: blood. This sequence was found in a man aged 80 or over in good health.

CDR3 coding DNA: TGCAGCGTTGAACTGGGAATCTCCTACAATGAGCAGTTCTTC. Translated, it gives CSVELGISYNEQFF. V gene TRBV29-1 combines with J gene TRBJ2-1; D is unresolved. The V and J ends lost 2 bases and 0 bases respectively, with 8 bases between them. This CDR3 spans 14 amino acids. The germline gives CDR1 SQVTM, CDR2 ANQGSEA.